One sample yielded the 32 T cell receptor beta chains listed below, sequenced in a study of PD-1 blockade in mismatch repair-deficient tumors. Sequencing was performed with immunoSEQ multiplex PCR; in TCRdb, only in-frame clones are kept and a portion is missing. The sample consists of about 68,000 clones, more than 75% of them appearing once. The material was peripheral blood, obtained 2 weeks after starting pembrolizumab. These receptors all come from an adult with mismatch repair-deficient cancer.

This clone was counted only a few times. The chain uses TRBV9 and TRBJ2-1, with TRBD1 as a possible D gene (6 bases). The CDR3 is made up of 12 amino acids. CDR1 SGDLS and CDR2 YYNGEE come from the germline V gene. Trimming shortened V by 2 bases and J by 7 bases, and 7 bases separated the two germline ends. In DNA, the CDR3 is TGTGCCAGCAGCGTCGGACAGAATGAGCAGTTCTTC. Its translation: CASSVGQNEQFF.

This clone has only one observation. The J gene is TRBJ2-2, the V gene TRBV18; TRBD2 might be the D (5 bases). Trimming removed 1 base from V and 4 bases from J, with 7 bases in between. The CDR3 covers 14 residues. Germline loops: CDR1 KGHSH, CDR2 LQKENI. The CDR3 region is CASSPRAGTGELFF. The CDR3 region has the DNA TGTGCCAGCTCACCACGGGCGGGCACCGGGGAGCTGTTTTTT. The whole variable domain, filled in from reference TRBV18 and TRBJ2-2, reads NAGVMQNPRHLVRRRGQEARLRCSPMKGHSHVYWYRQLPEEGLKFMVYLQKENIIDESGMPKERFSAEFPKEGPSILRIQQVVRGDSAAYFCASSPRAGTGELFFGEGSRLTVL.

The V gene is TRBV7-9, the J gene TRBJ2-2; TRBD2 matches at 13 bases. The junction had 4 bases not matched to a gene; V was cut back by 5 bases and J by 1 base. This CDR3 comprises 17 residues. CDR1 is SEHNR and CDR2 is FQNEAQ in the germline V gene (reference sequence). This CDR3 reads CASSPTSGRENTGELFF. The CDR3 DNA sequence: TGTGCCAGCAGCCCAACTAGCGGGAGGGAGAACACCGGGGAGCTGTTTTTT.

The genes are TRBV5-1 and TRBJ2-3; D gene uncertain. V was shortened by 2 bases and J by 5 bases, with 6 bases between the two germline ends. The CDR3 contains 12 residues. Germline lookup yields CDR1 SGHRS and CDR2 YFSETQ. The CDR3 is CASSLLGDTQYF. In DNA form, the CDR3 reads TGCGCCAGCAGCTTATTGGGAGATACGCAGTATTTT.

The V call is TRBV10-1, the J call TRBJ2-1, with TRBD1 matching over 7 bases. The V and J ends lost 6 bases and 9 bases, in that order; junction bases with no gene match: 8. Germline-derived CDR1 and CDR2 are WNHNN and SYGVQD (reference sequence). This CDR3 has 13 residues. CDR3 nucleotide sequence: TGCGCCAGCAGCAGGCGACAGGGTACTGAGCAGTTCTTC. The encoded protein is CASSRRQGTEQFF.

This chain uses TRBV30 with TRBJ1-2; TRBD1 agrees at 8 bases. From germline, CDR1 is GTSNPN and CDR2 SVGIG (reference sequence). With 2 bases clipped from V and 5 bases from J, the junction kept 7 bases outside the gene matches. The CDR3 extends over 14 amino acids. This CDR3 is CAWSPQTGEYGYTF. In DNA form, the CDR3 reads TGTGCCTGGAGTCCCCAGACAGGGGAGTATGGCTACACCTTC.

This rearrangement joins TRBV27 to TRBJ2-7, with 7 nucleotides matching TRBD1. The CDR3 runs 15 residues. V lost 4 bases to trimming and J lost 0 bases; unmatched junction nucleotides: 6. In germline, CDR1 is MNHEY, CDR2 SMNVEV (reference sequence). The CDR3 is CASSSTGQFSYEQYF. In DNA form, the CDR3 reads TGTGCCAGCAGTTCTACGGGACAGTTCTCCTACGAGCAGTACTTC.

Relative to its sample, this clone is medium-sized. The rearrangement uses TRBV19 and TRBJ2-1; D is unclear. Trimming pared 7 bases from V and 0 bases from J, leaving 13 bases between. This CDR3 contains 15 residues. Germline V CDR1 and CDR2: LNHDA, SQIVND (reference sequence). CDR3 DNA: TGTGCCAGTAAATTAGGGCTTAGCTCCTACAATGAGCAGTTCTTC. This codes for CASKLGLSSYNEQFF.

DNA of the CDR3: TGTGCCAGCAGCCATTTGGACCAGAATGAGCAGTTCTTC. This codes for CASSHLDQNEQFF. The chain couples TRBV14 to TRBJ2-1; no firm D call. The V gene lost 3 bases and the J gene lost 7 bases, with 10 bases spanning the gap. The CDR3 runs to 13 residues. The germline gives CDR1 SGHDN, CDR2 FVKESK.

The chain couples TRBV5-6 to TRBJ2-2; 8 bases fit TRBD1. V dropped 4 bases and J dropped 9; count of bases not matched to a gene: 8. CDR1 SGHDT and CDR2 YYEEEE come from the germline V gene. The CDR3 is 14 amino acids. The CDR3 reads CASSTTGARWELFF. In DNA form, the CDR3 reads TGTGCCAGCAGCACGACAGGGGCTCGTTGGGAGCTGTTTTTT.

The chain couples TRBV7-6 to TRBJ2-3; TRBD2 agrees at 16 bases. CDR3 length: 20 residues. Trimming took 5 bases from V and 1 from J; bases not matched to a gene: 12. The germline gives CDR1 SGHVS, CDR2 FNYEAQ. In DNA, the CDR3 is TGTGCCAGCAGCCCTGGGACTAGCGGGAGGGTAGCCTTCGGCACAGATACGCAGTATTTT. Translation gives CASSPGTSGRVAFGTDTQYF.

The CDR3 here is CASSPGGTVANYGYTF. Here the CDR3 DNA reads TGTGCCAGCAGCCCAGGGGGCACCGTAGCTAACTATGGCTACACCTTC. The J gene is TRBJ1-2, the V gene TRBV7-8; 8 nucleotides match TRBD1. The CDR3 extends over 16 amino acids. V dropped 5 bases and J dropped 0; count of bases not matched to a gene: 8. Per germline, CDR1 SGHVS and CDR2 FQNEAQ. The whole variable domain, remainder taken from reference TRBV7-8 and TRBJ1-2, is GAGVSQSPRYKVAKRGQDVALRCDPISGHVSLFWYQQALGQGPEFLTYFQNEAQLDKSGLPSDRFFAERPEGSVSTLKIQRTQQEDSAVYLCASSPGGTVANYGYTFGSGTRLTVV.

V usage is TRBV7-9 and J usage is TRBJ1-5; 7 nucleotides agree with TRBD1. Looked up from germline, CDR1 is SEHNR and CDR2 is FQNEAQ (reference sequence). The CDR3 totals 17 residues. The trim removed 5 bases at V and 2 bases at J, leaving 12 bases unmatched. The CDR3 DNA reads TGTGCCAGCAGCCTTGGACAGGTTAGGGATGGCAATCAGCCCCAGCATTTT. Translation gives CASSLGQVRDGNQPQHF.

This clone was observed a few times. CDR3 protein: CASSMGRDIGYTF. CDR3 DNA sequence: TGTGCCAGTAGTATGGGGAGGGACATCGGCTACACCTTC. The chain employs TRBV19 and TRBJ1-2; tentatively, D is TRBD1 (6 bases). This CDR3 contains 13 residues. Trimming removed 3 bases from V and 8 bases from J, with 13 bases in between. Germline V gives CDR1 LNHDA, CDR2 SQIVND (reference sequence).

CDR3 in DNA: TGTGCCAGCAGCTTGCTAGCGGTCAACACCGGGGAGCTGTTTTTT. Translation: CASSLLAVNTGELFF. The chain combines TRBV11-3 with TRBJ2-2; 7 positions agree with TRBD2. The germline gives CDR1 SGHNT, CDR2 YENEEA. The V and J ends lost 3 bases and 2 bases, in that order; junction bases with no gene match: 3. The CDR3 runs to 15 residues. The variable domain in full, with the rest retrieved from reference TRBV11-3 and TRBJ2-2, is EAGVVQSPRYKIIEKKQPVAFWCNPISGHNTLYWYLQNLGQGPELLIRYENEEAVDDSQLPKDRFSAERLKGVDSTLKIQPAELGDSAVYLCASSLLAVNTGELFFGEGSRLTVL.

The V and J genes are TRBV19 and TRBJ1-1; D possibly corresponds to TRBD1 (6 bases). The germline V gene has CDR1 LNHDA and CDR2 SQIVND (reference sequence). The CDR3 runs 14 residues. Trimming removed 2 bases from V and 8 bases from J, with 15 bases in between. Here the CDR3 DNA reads TGTGCCAGTAGTATAACGGGGGCGCAGGGAGAAGCTTTCTTT. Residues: CASSITGAQGEAFF.

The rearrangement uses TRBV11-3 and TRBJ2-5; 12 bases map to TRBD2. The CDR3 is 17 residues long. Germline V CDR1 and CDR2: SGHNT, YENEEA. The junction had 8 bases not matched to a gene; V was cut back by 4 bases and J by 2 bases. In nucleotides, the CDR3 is TGTGCCAGCAGCTCGCGGACTAGCGGGGCTATGCAAGAGACCCAGTACTTC. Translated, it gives CASSSRTSGAMQETQYF.

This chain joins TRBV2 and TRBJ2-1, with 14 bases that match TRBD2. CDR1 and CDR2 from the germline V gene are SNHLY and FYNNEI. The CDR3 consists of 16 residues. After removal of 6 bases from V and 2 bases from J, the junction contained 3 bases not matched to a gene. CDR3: CASREGLAGAYNEQFF. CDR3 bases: TGTGCCAGCAGGGAGGGACTAGCGGGAGCCTACAATGAGCAGTTCTTC.

CDR3 coding DNA: TGTGCCAGCAGCTGGCCCTCGGGTGGCGAGCAGTACTTC. It codes for CASSWPSGGEQYF. J is TRBJ2-7 and V is TRBV7-2; D remains unclear. Between the trimmed V and J ends, which lost 4 bases and 6 bases, there was a span of 13 bases. CDR1 and CDR2 from the germline V gene are SGHTA and FQGNSA. The CDR3 contains 13 residues.

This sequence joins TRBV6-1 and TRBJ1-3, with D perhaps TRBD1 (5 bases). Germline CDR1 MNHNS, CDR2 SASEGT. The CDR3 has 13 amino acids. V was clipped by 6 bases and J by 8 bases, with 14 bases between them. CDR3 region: CASSPLGGDTIYF. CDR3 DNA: TGTGCCAGCAGCCCGCTGGGGGGGGACACCATATATTTT.

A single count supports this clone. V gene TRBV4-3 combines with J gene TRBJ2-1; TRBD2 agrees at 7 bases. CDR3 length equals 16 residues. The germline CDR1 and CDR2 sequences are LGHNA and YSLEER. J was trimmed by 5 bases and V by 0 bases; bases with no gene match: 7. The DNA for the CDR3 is TGCGCCAGCAGCCAAGATGGGGCGGGAGTTGACAATGAGCAGTTCTTC. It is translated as CASSQDGAGVDNEQFF.

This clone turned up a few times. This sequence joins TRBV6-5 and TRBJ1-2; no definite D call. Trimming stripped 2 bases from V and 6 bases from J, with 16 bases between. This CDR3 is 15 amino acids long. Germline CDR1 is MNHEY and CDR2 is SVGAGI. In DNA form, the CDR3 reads TGTGCCAGCAGTTACGGATCCGGAGGCCTTGATGGCTACACCTTC. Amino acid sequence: CASSYGSGGLDGYTF.

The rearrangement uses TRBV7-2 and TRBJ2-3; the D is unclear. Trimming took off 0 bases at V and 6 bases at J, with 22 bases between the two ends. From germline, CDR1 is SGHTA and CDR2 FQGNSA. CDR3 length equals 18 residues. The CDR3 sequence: CASSLAKAMADLRDTQYF. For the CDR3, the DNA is TGTGCCAGCAGCTTAGCCAAGGCTATGGCGGATTTGAGGGATACGCAGTATTTT.

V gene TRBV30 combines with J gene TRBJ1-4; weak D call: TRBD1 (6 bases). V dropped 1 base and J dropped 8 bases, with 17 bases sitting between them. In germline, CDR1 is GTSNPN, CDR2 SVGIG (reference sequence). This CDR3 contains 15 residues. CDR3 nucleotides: TGTGCCTGGAGTGCCCCCGGGGGGCGAGGGGAAAAACTGTTTTTT. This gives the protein CAWSAPGGRGEKLFF.

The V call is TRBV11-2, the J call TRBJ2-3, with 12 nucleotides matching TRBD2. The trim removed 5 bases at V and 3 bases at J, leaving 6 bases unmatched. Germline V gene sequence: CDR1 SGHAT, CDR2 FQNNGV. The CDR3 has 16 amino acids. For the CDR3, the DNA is TGTGCCAGCAGCCCTTCTAGCGGGAGGGAAACAGATACGCAGTATTTT. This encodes CASSPSSGRETDTQYF.

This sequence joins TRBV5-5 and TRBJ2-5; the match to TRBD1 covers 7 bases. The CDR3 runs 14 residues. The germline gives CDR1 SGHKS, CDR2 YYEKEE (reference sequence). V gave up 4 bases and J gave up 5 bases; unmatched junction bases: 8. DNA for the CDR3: TGTGCCAGCAGCCAACCAGGGGGTGGCGAGACCCAGTACTTC. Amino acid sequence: CASSQPGGGETQYF.

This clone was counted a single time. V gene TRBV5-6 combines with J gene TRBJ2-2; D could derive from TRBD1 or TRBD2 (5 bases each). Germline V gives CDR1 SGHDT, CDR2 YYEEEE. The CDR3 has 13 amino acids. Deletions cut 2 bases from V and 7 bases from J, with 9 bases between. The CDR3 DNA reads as TGTGCCAGCAGCTTAGGGGAGATCGGGGAGCTGTTTTTT. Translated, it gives CASSLGEIGELFF. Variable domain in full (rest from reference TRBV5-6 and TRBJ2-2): DAGVTQSPTHLIKTRGQQVTLRCSPKSGHDTVSWYQQALGQGPQFIFQYYEEEERQRGNFPDRFSGHQFPNYSSELNVNALLLGDSALYLCASSLGEIGELFFGEGSRLTVL.

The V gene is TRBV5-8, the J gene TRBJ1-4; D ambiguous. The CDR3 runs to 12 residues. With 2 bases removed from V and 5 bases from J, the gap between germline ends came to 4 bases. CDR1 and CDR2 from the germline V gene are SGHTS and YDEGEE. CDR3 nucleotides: TGTGCCAGCAGCTTCCAAAATGAAAAACTGTTTTTT. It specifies CASSFQNEKLFF.

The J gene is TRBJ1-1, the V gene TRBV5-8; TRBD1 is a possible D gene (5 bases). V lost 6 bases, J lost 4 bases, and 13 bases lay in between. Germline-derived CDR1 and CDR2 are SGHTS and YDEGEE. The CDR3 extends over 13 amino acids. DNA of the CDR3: TGTGCCAGCATCCGGAGGGGCTTCACTGAAGCTTTCTTT. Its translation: CASIRRGFTEAFF.

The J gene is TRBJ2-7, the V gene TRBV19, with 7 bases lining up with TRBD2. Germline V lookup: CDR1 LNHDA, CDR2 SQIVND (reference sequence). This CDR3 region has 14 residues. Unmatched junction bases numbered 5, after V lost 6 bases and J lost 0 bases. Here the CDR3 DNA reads TGTGCCAGTAGCTCCGGGGGGAGCTCCTACGAGCAGTACTTC. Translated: CASSSGGSSYEQYF.

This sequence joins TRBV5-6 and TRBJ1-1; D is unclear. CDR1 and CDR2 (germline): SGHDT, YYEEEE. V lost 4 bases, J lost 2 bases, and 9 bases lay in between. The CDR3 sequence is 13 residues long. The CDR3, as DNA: TGTGCCAGCAGCGTTGTTTTCAACACTGAAGCTTTCTTT. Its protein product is CASSVVFNTEAFF. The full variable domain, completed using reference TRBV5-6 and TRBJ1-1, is DAGVTQSPTHLIKTRGQQVTLRCSPKSGHDTVSWYQQALGQGPQFIFQYYEEEERQRGNFPDRFSGHQFPNYSSELNVNALLLGDSALYLCASSVVFNTEAFFGQGTRLTVV.

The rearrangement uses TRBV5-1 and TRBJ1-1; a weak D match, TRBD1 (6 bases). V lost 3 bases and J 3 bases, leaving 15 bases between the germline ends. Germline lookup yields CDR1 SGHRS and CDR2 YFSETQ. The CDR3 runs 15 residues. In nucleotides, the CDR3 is TGCGCCAGCAGCTGGAGGGCAGGGGAGGACACTGAAGCTTTCTTT. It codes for CASSWRAGEDTEAFF.